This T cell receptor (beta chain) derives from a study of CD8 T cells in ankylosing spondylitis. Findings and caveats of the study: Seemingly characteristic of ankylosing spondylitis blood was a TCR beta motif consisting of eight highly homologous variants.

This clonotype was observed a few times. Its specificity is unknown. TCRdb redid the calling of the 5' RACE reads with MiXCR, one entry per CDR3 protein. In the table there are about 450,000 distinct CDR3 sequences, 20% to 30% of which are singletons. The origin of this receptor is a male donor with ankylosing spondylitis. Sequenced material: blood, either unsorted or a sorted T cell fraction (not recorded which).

DNA for the CDR3: TGTGCCTGGACTACAGGGGTCGCCGGGGAGCTGTTTTTT. Protein sequence: CAWTTGVAGELFF. The genes are TRBV30 and TRBJ2-2; 7 bases match TRBD1. From germline, CDR1 is GTSNPN and CDR2 SVGIG (reference sequence). Trimming cost V 4 bases and J 6 bases; bases outside gene matches: 5. The CDR3 is made up of 13 amino acids.